This TCR beta chain originates from a study of blood T cell repertoires in COVID-19. V lost 4 bases to trimming and J lost 0 bases, with 11 bases between them. The germline CDR1 and CDR2 sequences are SGHKS and YYEKEE (reference sequence). The CDR3 spans 14 residues. Libraries were prepared by immunoSEQ multiplex PCR; TCRdb keeps only in-frame clonotypes and omits some of them. The sample holds 140,000 or so clones, around 84% seen once. The table lists this clone with many counts. J is TRBJ2-7 and V is TRBV5-5; maybe TRBD2 (5 bases). The sequence was obtained from a man under 40 with COVID-19, enrolled during active disease. The sequencing sample was made of peripheral blood. CDR3: CASSADFYSYEQYF. CDR3 in DNA: TGTGCCAGCAGCGCGGACTTCTACTCCTACGAGCAGTACTTC.